The rows below give T cell receptor beta chains drawn from one sample of a study of blood T cell repertoires in COVID-19. Produced via immunoSEQ multiplex PCR; TCRdb's table is partial and in-frame only. The data show about 200,000 clones, with more than 80% seen just once and around 0.53% held by the top ten. Source material: peripheral blood. Source of these receptors: a man aged 50-60 years with acute or convalescent COVID-19. CDR3s include the opening cysteine and the closing phenylalanine or tryptophan. A D gene is named only where the DNA matches it firmly. The listing skips clone size in some rows; elsewhere it reads once, few, many or a size class.

v_gene: TRBV7-2
j_gene: TRBJ2-1
len: 15
d_gene: NA
abundance: NA
CDR3nt: TGTGCCAGCAGCTTAGAGGGCCGGGCGGGTGTTGAGCAGTTCTTC
CDR3aa: CASSLEGRAGVEQFF

v_gene: TRBV19
j_gene: TRBJ1-1
len: 13
d_gene: TRBD1
abundance: once
CDR3nt: TGTGCCAGTACCCACAGGGGAGGCACTGAAGCTTTCTTT
CDR3aa: CASTHRGGTEAFF

v_gene: TRBV5-1
j_gene: TRBJ1-4
len: 16
d_gene: NA
abundance: NA
CDR3nt: TGCGCCAGCAGCTTGGCGGGGAACAGGGATTACGGAAAACTGTTTTTT
CDR3aa: CASSLAGNRDYGKLFF

v_gene: TRBV27
j_gene: TRBJ1-5
len: 14
d_gene: NA
abundance: NA
CDR3nt: TGTGCCAGCAGTTTACGGGGTGGCAATCAGCCCCAGCATTTT
CDR3aa: CASSLRGGNQPQHF

v_gene: TRBV7-8
j_gene: TRBJ2-7
len: 15
d_gene: NA
abundance: NA
CDR3nt: TGTGCCAGCAGCATTACGGGATATTCCAGGAACGAGCAGTACTTC
CDR3aa: CASSITGYSRNEQYF

v_gene: TRBV10-3
j_gene: TRBJ2-2
len: 15
d_gene: NA
abundance: NA
CDR3nt: TGTGCCATCAGTGGCGGGACCCTGAACACCGGGGAGCTGTTTTTT
CDR3aa: CAISGGTLNTGELFF

v_gene: TRBV18
j_gene: TRBJ1-2
len: 15
d_gene: NA
abundance: few
CDR3nt: TGTGCCAGCTCGCCTACTAACTTTCTTGACCATGGCTACACCTTC
CDR3aa: CASSPTNFLDHGYTF

v_gene: TRBV1
j_gene: TRBJ1-1
len: 17
d_gene: NA
abundance: NA
CDR3nt: TGCACCAGCAGCCTTCTGACAGGGATGGGGGGGAACACTGAAGCTTTCTTT
CDR3aa: CTSSLLTGMGGNTEAFF

v_gene: TRBV27
j_gene: TRBJ2-5
len: 13
d_gene: NA
abundance: NA
CDR3nt: TGTGCCAGCAGTCCGGATAGGGGGGAGACCCAGTACTTC
CDR3aa: CASSPDRGETQYF

v_gene: TRBV5-1
j_gene: TRBJ2-1
len: 15
d_gene: NA
abundance: NA
CDR3nt: TGCGCCAGCAGCTTGGGAAGCCGCTCCTACAATGAGCAGTTCTTC
CDR3aa: CASSLGSRSYNEQFF

v_gene: TRBV19
j_gene: TRBJ1-6
len: 14
d_gene: NA
abundance: NA
CDR3nt: TGTGCCAGTAGTTTGGACAGAGTTAATTCACCCCTCCACTTT
CDR3aa: CASSLDRVNSPLHF

v_gene: TRBV7-2
j_gene: TRBJ2-3
len: 16
d_gene: TRBD2
abundance: NA
CDR3nt: TGTGCCAGCAGCACGGGGGCTAGCGGGAGCGGGGATACGCAGTATTTT
CDR3aa: CASSTGASGSGDTQYF

v_gene: TRBV29-1
j_gene: TRBJ1-4
len: 14
d_gene: NA
abundance: NA
CDR3nt: TGCAGCGTCGAGACCTCAGGGTTAAGGGGAAAACTGTTTTTT
CDR3aa: CSVETSGLRGKLFF

v_gene: TRBV11-3
j_gene: TRBJ2-2
len: 13
d_gene: NA
abundance: NA
CDR3nt: TGTGCCAGCAGCTCAAGCCCGATCGGGGAGCTGTTTTTT
CDR3aa: CASSSSPIGELFF

v_gene: TRBV10-3
j_gene: TRBJ2-5
len: 14
d_gene: NA
abundance: NA
CDR3nt: TGTGCCATCAGTGAGTCAGGGGGTCGAGAGACCCAGTACTTC
CDR3aa: CAISESGGRETQYF

v_gene: TRBV7-9
j_gene: TRBJ1-1
len: 16
d_gene: NA
abundance: once
CDR3nt: TGTGCCAGCAGCTTACCTCGACAGCTCATGAACACTGAAGCTTTCTTT
CDR3aa: CASSLPRQLMNTEAFF

v_gene: TRBV5-4
j_gene: TRBJ2-1
len: 17
d_gene: TRBD1
abundance: NA
CDR3nt: TGTGCCAGCAGCCCCTCTACCCGCCGGGACAGAAACAATGAGCAGTTCTTC
CDR3aa: CASSPSTRRDRNNEQFF

v_gene: TRBV24-1
j_gene: TRBJ2-1
len: 17
d_gene: TRBD2
abundance: NA
CDR3nt: TGTGCCACCAGTGATTACACTAGCGGGAGGGTAATTAATGAGCAGTTCTTC
CDR3aa: CATSDYTSGRVINEQFF

v_gene: TRBV7-8
j_gene: TRBJ2-7
len: 14
d_gene: NA
abundance: NA
CDR3nt: TGTGCCAGCAGCCCCCGGGGAAGGTTGTACGAGCAGTACTTC
CDR3aa: CASSPRGRLYEQYF

v_gene: TRBV7-9
j_gene: TRBJ2-1
len: 11
d_gene: NA
abundance: NA
CDR3nt: TGTGCCAGCAGCCGAAGTCCTAGTCAGTTCTTC
CDR3aa: CASSRSPSQFF